Sequencing of this T cell receptor (beta chain) was carried out in a study of T cell responses to AZD1222 COVID-19 vaccine. For the study at large: Some second doses came at about 4 weeks and others at about 12 weeks; these were pooled. General observations from the study: Only a handful of AZD1222 recipients, several in all, had baseline seropositivity. Spike-specific TCR depth and breadth grew after two AZD1222 doses.

The CDR3 sequence is 14 residues long. The V gene's germline CDR1 is MNHEY and CDR2 SVGAGI. V was pared by 0 bases and J by 2 bases, with 7 bases between. Repertoires were generated with immunoSEQ multiplex PCR, while TCRdb's copy carries only in-frame clones and drops some. This sample carries roughly 140,000 clones, approximately 88% of them seen once, and the ten largest clones take about 16%. As regards this clone: The antigen is not known.

The sequencing here drew on peripheral blood, taken on day 0 of AZD1222 vaccination. The V call is TRBV6-5, the J call TRBJ1-2, with D possibly being TRBD1 (6 bases). This TCR derives from an adult in good health. CDR3 nucleotide sequence: TGTGCCAGCAGTTACTCCGGGACAAACTATGGCTACACCTTC. Protein product: CASSYSGTNYGYTF.